Shown below are 17 T cell receptor beta chains from a single sample sequenced in a study of blood T cell repertoires in COVID-19. Libraries were prepared by immunoSEQ multiplex PCR; TCRdb keeps only in-frame clonotypes and omits some of them. The sample contains tens of thousands of clones, around three quarters of which appear only once. The sequencing input was peripheral blood. These receptors were taken from a man over 45 with active or convalescent COVID-19.

The chain uses TRBV7-3 and TRBJ2-7; 8 bases are a match to TRBD1. CDR3 length equals 13 residues. Germline assignment: CDR1 SGHTA and CDR2 FQGTGA. Unmatched junction bases numbered 0, after V lost 5 bases and J lost 0 bases. This CDR3 reads CASSGQGSYEQYF. The CDR3 DNA is TGTGCCAGCAGCGGACAGGGCTCCTACGAGCAGTACTTC. The variable domain in full, with the rest retrieved from reference TRBV7-3 and TRBJ2-7, is GAGVSQTPSNKVTEKGKYVELRCDPISGHTALYWYRQSLGQGPEFLIYFQGTGAADDSGLPNDRFFAVRPEGSVSTLKIQRTERGDSAVYLCASSGQGSYEQYFGPGTRLTVT.

CDR3 residues: CASSLDDRDGEKLFF. In nucleotides, the CDR3 is TGTGCCAGCAGCTTAGATGACAGGGATGGTGAAAAACTGTTTTTT. The V gene is TRBV11-2, the J gene TRBJ1-4; 7 positions agree with TRBD1. The CDR3 consists of 15 residues. The V segment lost 0 bases and the J segment 7 bases; nucleotides outside the gene matches: 5. Germline V gene data show CDR1 as SGHAT and CDR2 as FQNNGV.

The V call is TRBV29-1, the J call TRBJ2-1; D possibly corresponds to TRBD1 (6 bases). The CDR3 sequence is 13 residues long. Per the germline V gene, CDR1 is SQVTM and CDR2 is ANQGSEA. Trimming shortened V by 0 bases and J by 7 bases, and 10 bases separated the two germline ends. CDR3 sequence: CSVEEATGNEQFF. The CDR3 nucleotides are TGCAGCGTTGAAGAAGCTACAGGGAATGAGCAGTTCTTC.

A few counts support this clone. This chain joins TRBV11-2 and TRBJ2-3; 14 bases agree with TRBD2. Germline V CDR1 and CDR2: SGHAT, FQNNGV. Trimming removed 3 bases from V and 1 base from J; junction bases left unmatched: 3. CDR3 length: 17 residues. CDR3 coding DNA: TGTGCCAGCAGCTTGACTAGCGGGGGGGCCGGCACAGATACGCAGTATTTT. Translated: CASSLTSGGAGTDTQYF.

This clone was observed a few times. This chain joins TRBV7-3 and TRBJ2-2; TRBD1 is a possible D gene (6 bases). The germline V and J ends were trimmed by 1 base and 7 bases, with 13 bases remaining between them. Per the germline V gene, CDR1 is SGHTA and CDR2 is FQGTGA. The CDR3 sequence is 15 residues long. CDR3 region: CASSLKNGGVGELFF. The CDR3 nucleotides are TGTGCCAGCAGCTTAAAAAATGGGGGCGTCGGGGAGCTGTTTTTT.

The gene calls are TRBV3-1 (or the pseudogene TRBV3-2) and TRBJ1-3; D unresolved. In germline, CDR1 is LGHDT, CDR2 YNNKEL (reference sequence). This CDR3 comprises 14 residues. V lost 4 bases and J lost 1, with 8 bases in between. The CDR3 nucleotides read TGTGCCAGCAGCCGGTCCGAGTCTGGAAACACCATATATTTT. The encoded protein is CASSRSESGNTIYF.

V is TRBV2 and J is TRBJ2-3; no reliable D call. This CDR3 is 14 amino acids long. Germline CDR1 reads SNHLY; CDR2 reads FYNNEI. V gave up 7 bases and J gave up 1 base, with 12 bases separating them. CDR3 residues: CASKQDSGTDTQYF. CDR3 DNA: TGTGCCAGCAAGCAGGATTCAGGCACAGATACGCAGTATTTT. Drawing the rest from reference TRBV2 and TRBJ2-3, the complete variable domain is EPEVTQTPSHQVTQMGQEVILRCVPISNHLYFYWYRQILGQKVEFLVSFYNNEISEKSEIFDDQFSVERPDGSNFTLKIRSTKLEDSAMYFCASKQDSGTDTQYFGPGTRLTVL.

The rearrangement links TRBV6-5 to TRBJ2-7; possible D gene TRBD1, 7 bases. V was shortened by 5 bases and J by 7 bases, with 21 bases between the two germline ends. The germline V gene encodes CDR1 MNHEY and CDR2 SVGAGI. This CDR3 contains 15 residues. CDR3 DNA sequence: TGTGCCAGCAGTCCACGCGCAGGGGGGACCGGGGAGCAGTACTTC. It codes for CASSPRAGGTGEQYF.

This clone showed up just once. The chain recombines TRBV27 with TRBJ1-1; D unresolved. The V gene's germline CDR1 is MNHEY and CDR2 SMNVEV (reference sequence). The V gene lost 2 bases and the J gene lost 1 base, with 5 bases spanning the gap. The CDR3 runs 13 residues. DNA for the CDR3: TGTGCCAGCAGTTTAGGGCAGAACACTGAAGCTTTCTTT. It codes for CASSLGQNTEAFF.

The chain employs TRBV2 and TRBJ2-5; 9 positions match TRBD2. This CDR3 is 16 amino acids long. The V gene end was trimmed by 5 bases and the J gene end by 3 bases; junction bases not matched to a gene: 10. Germline values: CDR1 SNHLY, CDR2 FYNNEI. CDR3 region: CASSPFTLAGKETQYF. CDR3 coding DNA: TGTGCCAGCAGTCCCTTTACCCTAGCGGGGAAAGAGACCCAGTACTTC. Drawing the rest from reference TRBV2 and TRBJ2-5, the complete variable domain is EPEVTQTPSHQVTQMGQEVILRCVPISNHLYFYWYRQILGQKVEFLVSFYNNEISEKSEIFDDQFSVERPDGSNFTLKIRSTKLEDSAMYFCASSPFTLAGKETQYFGPGTRLLVL.

The rearrangement links TRBV6-5 to TRBJ1-3, with TRBD1 as a possible D gene (6 bases). CDR1 and CDR2 from the germline V gene are MNHEY and SVGAGI. This CDR3 region has 15 residues. The germline V and J ends were trimmed by 7 bases and 0 bases, with 13 bases remaining between them. The CDR3 is CASKGTHFSGNTIYF. For the CDR3, the DNA is TGTGCCAGCAAAGGGACACACTTCTCTGGAAACACCATATATTTT.

Turning to this clone: A junction boundary mismatches the germline segment, possibly from a read error. DNA for the CDR3: TGTGCTAGCAGCCAATGGGGGGGTTCTCGGAATGAGCAGTTCTTC. It encodes CASSQWGGSRNEQFF. The chain links TRBV7-7 to TRBJ2-1, with 7 bases fitting TRBD2. The CDR3 spans 15 residues. From germline, CDR1 is SSHAT and CDR2 FNYEAQ (reference sequence).

V gene TRBV7-8 combines with J gene TRBJ2-7; D perhaps matches TRBD1 (5 bases). The CDR3 covers 14 residues. V lost 1 base to trimming and J lost 2 bases, with 9 bases between them. CDR1 and CDR2 from the germline V gene are SGHVS and FQNEAQ. CDR3 amino acids: CASSLVGATYEQYF. The CDR3 bases are TGTGCCAGCAGCTTAGTTGGGGCCACCTACGAGCAGTACTTC.

The chain links TRBV11-2 to TRBJ1-2; 7 bases line up with TRBD1. The CDR3 spans 13 residues. Germline values: CDR1 SGHAT, CDR2 FQNNGV. J lost 7 bases, V lost 1 base, and 3 bases had no gene match. In nucleotides, the CDR3 is TGTGCCAGCAGCTTAGCAGGGGGTGCTGGCTACACCTTC. Protein product: CASSLAGGAGYTF.

This clone was seen once. CDR3: CASSRGRNYEQYF. The CDR3 nucleotides are TGTGCCAGCAGCCGGGGCAGAAACTACGAGCAGTACTTC. The chain carries TRBV3-1 (or the pseudogene TRBV3-2) and TRBJ2-7; possibly TRBD1 for D (5 bases). This CDR3 is built from 13 residues. Germline V gene lookup returns CDR1 LGHDT and CDR2 YNNKEL (reference sequence). V was clipped by 4 bases and J by 3 bases, with 10 bases between them.

This clone was seen only once. This chain connects TRBV6-5 to TRBJ1-2; a possible D gene is TRBD1 (6 bases). The germline V and J ends were trimmed by 6 bases and 4 bases, with 12 bases remaining between them. In germline, CDR1 is MNHEY, CDR2 SVGAGI. This CDR3 comprises 13 residues. Here the CDR3 DNA reads TGTGCCAGCAGGCAGGACAGAGTCTATGGCTACACCTTC. It is translated as CASRQDRVYGYTF.

This clone was picked up one time. The chain joins TRBV18 to TRBJ1-4; the D gene is possibly TRBD1 (5 bases). V was clipped by 3 bases and J by 7 bases, with 15 bases between them. From germline, CDR1 is KGHSH and CDR2 LQKENI. CDR3 length: 15 residues. The CDR3 DNA is TGTGCCAGCTCACCGCAGGGCGTAATACGTGAAAAACTGTTTTTT. It encodes CASSPQGVIREKLFF.